Below, 6 T cell receptor beta chains from the same sample are listed, as sequenced in a study of tumor and adjacent non-tumor tissue in lung cancer. This sample's RNA came from whole unsorted tissue. The normal lung tissue was taken more than 3 cm from the tumor edge. The library came from three nested PCR rounds adapted from ARM-PCR protocols. TCRdb ran MiXCR on the multiplex PCR reads and lists one entry per CDR3 protein. This table holds approximately 90,000 distinct CDR3 sequences, about 77% found once. Sequencing was performed on distant non-tumor lung tissue. The receptors originated from a woman between 45 and 65 years old with non-small cell lung cancer.

This chain joins TRBV6-5 and TRBJ2-1; 8 bases line up with TRBD2. This CDR3 is built from 15 residues. Germline CDR1 is MNHEY and CDR2 is SVGAGI. V shed 5 bases, J shed 16 bases, and the junction held 19 bases outside the gene matches. The CDR3 reads CASSRFSGDRAELFF. The DNA for the CDR3 is TGTGCCAGCAGTCGATTTAGCGGGGACCGCGCGGAGTTATTCTTC.

The chain carries TRBV28 and TRBJ2-1, with 7 bases matching TRBD2. CDR1 and CDR2 from the germline V gene are MDHEN and SYDVKM. The CDR3 has 14 amino acids. The CDR3 region is CVNIAGERYNEQFF. For the CDR3, the DNA is TGTGTCAACATTGCGGGAGAGAGATACAATGAGCAGTTCTTC.

Remarks on this clonotype: The junction departs from germline at one end; a sequencing error may be responsible. The chain employs TRBV6-2 or TRBV6-3 and TRBJ2-7, with 8 bases identical to TRBD2. The CDR3 spans 14 residues. CDR1 is MNHEY, CDR2 SVGEGT, per germline. The CDR3 loop reads CASSSAGDSYEHYF. CDR3 DNA: TGTGCCAGTAGTTCAGCGGGAGATTCCTACGAGCATTACTTC.

As to this clonotype: One junction end disagrees with the germline gene, perhaps due to a read error. The chain carries TRBV4-2 and TRBJ2-2; TRBD2 matches at 7 bases. The germline V gene encodes CDR1 LGHNA and CDR2 YNFKEQ. CDR3 length equals 16 residues. CDR3: CASSLARTRNTGEPFF. The CDR3 bases are TGTGCCAGCAGCCTAGCCAGGACTAGAAACACCGGGGAGCCGTTTTTT.

With respect to this clonotype: The conserved final phenylalanine or tryptophan is absent from the CDR3, which likely points to a read error. The chain carries TRBV6-2 or TRBV6-3 and TRBJ2-1; no clear D. Germline V gives CDR1 MNHEY, CDR2 SVGEGT. The CDR3 loop spans 13 amino acids. With 7 bases removed from V and 4 bases from J, the gap between germline ends came to 11 bases. CDR3 DNA sequence: TGTGCCAGCAATTTAGCCTCTTACAATGAGCAGTTCCTC. Amino acid sequence: CASNLASYNEQFL.

A remark on this clonotype: The junction does not match germline at one end; this may be a read error. The chain has TRBV6-1 and TRBJ2-1, with 7 bases identical to TRBD1. The germline V gene has CDR1 MNHNS and CDR2 SASEGT. The CDR3 totals 12 residues. CDR3 in amino acids: CTSSVTGNEQLF. As DNA, the CDR3 is TGTACCAGCAGTGTGACAGGGAATGAGCAGCTCTTC.